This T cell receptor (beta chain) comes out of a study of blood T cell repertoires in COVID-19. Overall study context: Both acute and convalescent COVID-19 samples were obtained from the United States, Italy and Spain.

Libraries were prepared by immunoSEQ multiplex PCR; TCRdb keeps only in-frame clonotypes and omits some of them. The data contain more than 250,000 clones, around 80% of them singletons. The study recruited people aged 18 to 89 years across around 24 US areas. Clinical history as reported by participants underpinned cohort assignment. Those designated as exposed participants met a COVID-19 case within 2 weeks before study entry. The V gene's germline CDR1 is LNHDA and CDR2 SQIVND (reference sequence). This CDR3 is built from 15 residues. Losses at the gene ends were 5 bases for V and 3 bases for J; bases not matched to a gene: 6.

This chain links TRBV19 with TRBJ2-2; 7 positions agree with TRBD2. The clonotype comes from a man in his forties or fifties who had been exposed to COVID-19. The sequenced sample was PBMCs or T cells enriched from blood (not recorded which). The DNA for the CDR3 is TGTGCCAGTAGTTCGGGACTATTTTACACCGGGGAGCTGTTTTTT. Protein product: CASSSGLFYTGELFF.